This TCR beta chain is drawn from a study of T-cell reconstitution after alpha-beta-depleted transplantation in children. Whole-study findings and limits: The origin of alpha-beta T cells about two months after transplant was reportedly several hundred expanded graft clones.

The authors prepared the TCRbeta library with unique molecular identifiers. TCRdb fed the PCR reads into MiXCR, producing one record per CDR3 protein. This sample has fewer than 500,000 distinct CDR3 sequences; roughly 44% occur once, and the top ten carry around a quarter. This clonotype has a count of ten or more. Antigen unknown. V was trimmed by 3 bases and J by 6 bases, leaving 9 bases between them. The CDR3 loop spans 14 amino acids. Germline V gene sequence: CDR1 SNHLY, CDR2 FYNNEI. The sequence derives from a girl aged 2-15 years with aplastic anemia, due to receive a stem cell transplant. The sequencing used PBMCs, collected before TCRalphabeta/CD19-depleted stem cell transplant. This rearrangement joins TRBV2 to TRBJ1-6, with D uncertain. DNA for the CDR3: TGTGCCAGCAGTGACCCAGGAATTAATTCACCCCTCCACTTT. This codes for CASSDPGINSPLHF.